The entry below describes one T cell receptor (beta chain). Its antigen is unknown. The sample comes from a study of response to subunit inactivated influenza vaccine. Germline V gives CDR1 ENHRY, CDR2 SYGVKD. Trimming cost V 2 bases and J 7 bases, with 12 bases left between them. The CDR3 sequence is 14 residues long. TCRdb reprocessed the RT-PCR reads with MiXCR, giving one entry per CDR3 protein. The data contain 650,000 to 800,000 distinct CDR3 sequences, 18% of them singletons. Study-level findings and limits: T cells newly recruited by each seasonal influenza vaccination are few, the authors suggested.

The sequencing used PBMCs from blood, collected about 5 days after vaccination. This chain connects TRBV10-3 to TRBJ2-1, with TRBD1 as a possible D gene (6 bases). The TCR was taken from a man in his fifties or sixties who received an inactivated influenza vaccine. The DNA of the CDR3 is TGTGCCATCAGTGAGACAGGGTTGAGGAATGAGCAGTTCTTC. Translation: CAISETGLRNEQFF.